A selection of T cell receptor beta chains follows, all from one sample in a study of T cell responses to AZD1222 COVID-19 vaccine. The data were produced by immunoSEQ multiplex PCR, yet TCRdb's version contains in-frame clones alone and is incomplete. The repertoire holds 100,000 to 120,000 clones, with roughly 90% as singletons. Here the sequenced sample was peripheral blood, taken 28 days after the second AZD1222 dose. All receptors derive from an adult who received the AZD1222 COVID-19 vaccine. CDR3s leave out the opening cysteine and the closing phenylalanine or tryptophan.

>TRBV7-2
ASSFRTGNTIY
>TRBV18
ASSPSQVRSSYEQY
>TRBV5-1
ASSLAGDDYGYT
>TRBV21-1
ASSGHLNTEAF
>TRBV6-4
ASSGGGHNEQF
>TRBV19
ASSITQSTDTQY
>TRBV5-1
ASNLGSRDGTYEQY
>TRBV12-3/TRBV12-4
ASSRDLRYGYT
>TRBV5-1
ASSGAETQY
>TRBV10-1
ASSDGYRQPQH
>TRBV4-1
ASSPAGRAYSEKLF
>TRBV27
ASSLDNSVLETQY
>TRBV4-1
ASSQEEGQNTEAF
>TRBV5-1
ASSLGANAYEQY
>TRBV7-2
ASSSRGGRNKNIQY
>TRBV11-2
ASSLSLGPRTDTQY
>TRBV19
ASSMGLAGFYEQY
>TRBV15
ATSRNRELGPYNEQF
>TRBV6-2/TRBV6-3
ASSYVYMNTEAF
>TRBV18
ASSSPGSDTQY
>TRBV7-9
ASTENPRIAGRETQY
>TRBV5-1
ASSLALRGDLDTQY
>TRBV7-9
ASSLRDRAEKLF
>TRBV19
ASTVGRNSGNTIY
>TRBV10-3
AITDDRDGYT
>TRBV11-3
ASSLDPTSGNTIY
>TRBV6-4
ASSDGTGGADTQY
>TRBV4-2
ASSQAEGLSGNTIY
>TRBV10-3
AISSGGNNSPLH
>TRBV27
ASSITGGYEQY
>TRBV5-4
ASSLGSGQGAYGYT
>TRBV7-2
ASSLGQDILYEQY
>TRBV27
ASSLGQGVSPLH
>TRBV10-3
AISLGQAGTGANVLT
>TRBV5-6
ASSSLGQGVGNEKLF
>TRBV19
ASRDGGGLGDTQY
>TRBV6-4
ASSPQPKRTGPDSPLH
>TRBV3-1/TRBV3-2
ASSQELTGGTYNEQF
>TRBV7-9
ASSLGGTNAEAF
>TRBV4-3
ASSQDRVSSPLH
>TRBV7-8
ASSRVQSNSPLH
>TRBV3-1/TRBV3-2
ASSQDWATEGAQY
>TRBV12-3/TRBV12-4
ASSGGHEGGYT
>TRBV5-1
ASSLEARGFLPDTQY
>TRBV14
ASSRRQPSYEQY
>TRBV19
ASQRDFFSGNTIY
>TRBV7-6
ASSLSGLGANEQF
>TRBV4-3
ASSQGRDEQY
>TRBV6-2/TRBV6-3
ASSYSTSGGAPDTQY
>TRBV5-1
ASSPGTVTYEQY
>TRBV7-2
ASADAPVETQY
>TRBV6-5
ASSRGATNEKLF
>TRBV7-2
ASSALGLSGGY
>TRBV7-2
ASSPRQGGTEAF